What follows are 7 T cell receptor beta chains derived from one specimen sequenced in a study of Tregs in tolerant kidney transplant recipients. The data were produced by immunoSEQ multiplex PCR, yet TCRdb's version contains in-frame clones alone and is incomplete. Its table records over 45,000 clones. The starting material was CD4+ T cells from blood, obtained before the transplant. These receptors all come from a human donor who received a combined kidney and bone marrow transplant.

Notes on this clone: The observed sequence ends 3 residues before the CDR3 terminus, with the missing tail filled in from the germline J gene. V usage is TRBV7-2 and J usage is TRBJ2-1, with 11 positions matching TRBD2. V was pared by 5 bases and J by 4 bases, with 4 bases of the junction left unmatched. The CDR3 length is 15 residues. CDR1 and CDR2 (germline): SGHTA, FQGNSA. The part of the CDR3 DNA that was read is TGTGCCAGCAGCCTCCTAGCGGGAGGATACAATGAG. It is translated as CASSLLAGGYNE. The whole CDR3 reads CASSLLAGGYNEQFF. The full variable domain, completed using reference TRBV7-2 and TRBJ2-1, is GAGVSQSPSNKVTEKGKDVELRCDPISGHTALYWYRQSLGQGLEFLIYFQGNSAPDKSGLPSDRFSAERTGGSVSTLTIQRTQQEDSAVYLCASSLLAGGYNEQFFGPGTRLTVL.

Comment on this clone: The CDR3 is cut off 3 residues early in the read; its end comes from the germline J gene. This chain uses TRBV7-3 with TRBJ2-3; D gene uncertain. This CDR3 comprises 14 residues. V was cut by 2 bases and J by 1 base, with 7 bases left in between. The germline V gene has CDR1 SGHTA and CDR2 FQGTGA. The CDR3 spells CASSLVPGTDTQYF. The CDR3 bases that were read are TGTGCCAGCAGCTTAGTTCCTGGCACAGATACG.

As for this clone: The sequenced fragment ends 3 residues before the CDR3 boundary, so the rest is inferred from the germline J gene. The rearrangement uses TRBV18 and TRBJ2-6; D unclear. The CDR3 is 16 amino acids. V dropped 3 bases and J dropped 0 bases, with 9 bases sitting between them. Germline V CDR1 and CDR2: KGHSH, LQKENI. The CDR3: CASSPFDTSGANVLTF. CDR3 bases read: TGTGCCAGCTCACCCTTTGACACCTCTGGGGCCAACGTC. The full variable domain, rest sourced from reference TRBV18 and TRBJ2-6, is NAGVMQNPRHLVRRRGQEARLRCSPMKGHSHVYWYRQLPEEGLKFMVYLQKENIIDESGMPKERFSAEFPKEGPSILRIQQVVRGDSAAYFCASSPFDTSGANVLTFGAGSRLTVL.

For this clone: Coverage ceases 3 residues before the CDR3 finishes, and the germline J gene fills in the end. The chain recombines TRBV5-1 with TRBJ1-2, with 8 bases lining up with TRBD1. This CDR3 has 16 residues. The V gene's germline CDR1 is SGHRS and CDR2 YFSETQ. V was clipped by 0 bases and J by 5 bases; unmatched bases: 9. CDR3 sequence: CASSLDSQGVRYGYTF. CDR3 DNA, as far as it was read: TGCGCCAGCAGCTTGGATTCACAGGGGGTTCGATATGGC.

Concerning this clone: With the read ending 3 residues before the CDR3 end, the germline J gene is used to fill in that end. V and J are TRBV5-1 and TRBJ2-7; 8 bases align to TRBD2. The CDR3 runs 15 residues. Germline-derived CDR1 and CDR2 are SGHRS and YFSETQ. Trimming at V came to 0 bases and at J to 5 bases, leaving 7 bases not matched to a gene. CDR3 loop: CASSLDGLAVHEQYF. The part of the CDR3 DNA that was read is TGCGCCAGCAGCTTGGATGGACTAGCCGTACACGAG.

Notes on this clone: The CDR3 end lies 3 residues beyond the end of the read and is filled in from the germline J gene. V gene TRBV6-2 or TRBV6-3 combines with J gene TRBJ1-1, with 8 bases lining up with TRBD1. With 3 bases clipped from V and 5 bases from J, the junction kept 14 bases outside the gene matches. Germline CDR1 MNHEY, CDR2 SVGEGT. The CDR3 covers 17 residues. This chain's CDR3 is CASSYDSGGVMGTEAFF. The sequenced part of the CDR3 DNA is TGTGCCAGCAGTTATGATTCAGGGGGCGTGATGGGTACTGAA.

CDR3 residues: CAWSVQGSSPLHF. CDR3 DNA (partial): TGTGCCTGGAGTGTACAGGGAAGTTCACCC. The chain links TRBV30 to TRBJ1-6; D perhaps matches TRBD1 (6 bases). The read comes to an end 3 residues before the CDR3 does, leaving the germline J gene to fill in the end. From germline, CDR1 is GTSNPN and CDR2 SVGIG (reference sequence). The V and J ends lost 0 bases and 9 bases respectively, with 9 bases between them. This CDR3 is 13 amino acids long.